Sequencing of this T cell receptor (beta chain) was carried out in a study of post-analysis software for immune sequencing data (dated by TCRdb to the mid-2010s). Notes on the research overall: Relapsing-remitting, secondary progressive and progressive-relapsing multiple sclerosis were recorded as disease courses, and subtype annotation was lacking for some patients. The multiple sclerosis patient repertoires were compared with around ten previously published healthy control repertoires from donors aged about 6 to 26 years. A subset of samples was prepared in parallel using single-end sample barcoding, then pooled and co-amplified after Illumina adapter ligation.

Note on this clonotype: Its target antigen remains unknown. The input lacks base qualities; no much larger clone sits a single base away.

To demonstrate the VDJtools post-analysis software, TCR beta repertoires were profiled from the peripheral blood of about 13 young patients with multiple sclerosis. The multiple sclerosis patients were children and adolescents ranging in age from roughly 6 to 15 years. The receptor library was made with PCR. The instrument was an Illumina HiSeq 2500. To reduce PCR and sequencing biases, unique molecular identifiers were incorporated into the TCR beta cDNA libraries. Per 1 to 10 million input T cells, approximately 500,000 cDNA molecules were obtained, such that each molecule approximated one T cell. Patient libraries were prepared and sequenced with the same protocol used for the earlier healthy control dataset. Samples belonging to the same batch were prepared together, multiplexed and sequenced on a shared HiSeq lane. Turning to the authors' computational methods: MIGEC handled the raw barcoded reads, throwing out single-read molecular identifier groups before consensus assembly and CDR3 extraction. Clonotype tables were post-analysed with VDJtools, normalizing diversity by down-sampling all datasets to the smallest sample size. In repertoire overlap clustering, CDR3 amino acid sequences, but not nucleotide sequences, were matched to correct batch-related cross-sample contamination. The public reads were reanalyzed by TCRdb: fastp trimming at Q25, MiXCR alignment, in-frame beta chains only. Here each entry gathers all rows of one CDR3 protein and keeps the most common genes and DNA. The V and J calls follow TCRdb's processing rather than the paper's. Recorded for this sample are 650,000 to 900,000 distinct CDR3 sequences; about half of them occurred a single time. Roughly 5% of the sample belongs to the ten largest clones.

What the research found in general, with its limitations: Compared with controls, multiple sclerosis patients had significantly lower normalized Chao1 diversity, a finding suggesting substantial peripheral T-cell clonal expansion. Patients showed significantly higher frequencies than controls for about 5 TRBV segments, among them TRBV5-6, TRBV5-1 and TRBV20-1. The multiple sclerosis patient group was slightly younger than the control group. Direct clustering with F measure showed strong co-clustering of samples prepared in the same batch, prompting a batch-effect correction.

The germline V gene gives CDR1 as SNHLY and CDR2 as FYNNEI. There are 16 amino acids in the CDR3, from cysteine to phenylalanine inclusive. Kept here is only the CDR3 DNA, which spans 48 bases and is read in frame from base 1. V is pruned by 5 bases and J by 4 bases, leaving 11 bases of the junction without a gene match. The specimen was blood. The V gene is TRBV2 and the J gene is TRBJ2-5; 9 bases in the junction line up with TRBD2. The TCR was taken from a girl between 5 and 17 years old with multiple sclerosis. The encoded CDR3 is CASSQTQGTSRETQYF. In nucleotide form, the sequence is TGTGCCAGCAGTCAAACACAGGGGACTAGCCGAGAGACCCAGTACTTC.